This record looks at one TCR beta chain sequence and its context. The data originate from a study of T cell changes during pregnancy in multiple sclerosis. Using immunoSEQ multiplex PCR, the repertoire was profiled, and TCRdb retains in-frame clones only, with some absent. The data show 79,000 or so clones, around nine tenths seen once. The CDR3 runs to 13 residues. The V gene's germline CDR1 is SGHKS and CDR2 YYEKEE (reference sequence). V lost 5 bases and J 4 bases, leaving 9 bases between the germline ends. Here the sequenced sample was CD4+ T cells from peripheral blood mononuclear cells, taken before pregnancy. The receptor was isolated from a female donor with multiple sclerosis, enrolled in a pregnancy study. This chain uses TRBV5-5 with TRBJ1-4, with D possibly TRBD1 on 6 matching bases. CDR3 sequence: CASRWTVNEKLFF. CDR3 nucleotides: TGTGCCAGCAGGTGGACAGTTAATGAAAAACTGTTTTTT.